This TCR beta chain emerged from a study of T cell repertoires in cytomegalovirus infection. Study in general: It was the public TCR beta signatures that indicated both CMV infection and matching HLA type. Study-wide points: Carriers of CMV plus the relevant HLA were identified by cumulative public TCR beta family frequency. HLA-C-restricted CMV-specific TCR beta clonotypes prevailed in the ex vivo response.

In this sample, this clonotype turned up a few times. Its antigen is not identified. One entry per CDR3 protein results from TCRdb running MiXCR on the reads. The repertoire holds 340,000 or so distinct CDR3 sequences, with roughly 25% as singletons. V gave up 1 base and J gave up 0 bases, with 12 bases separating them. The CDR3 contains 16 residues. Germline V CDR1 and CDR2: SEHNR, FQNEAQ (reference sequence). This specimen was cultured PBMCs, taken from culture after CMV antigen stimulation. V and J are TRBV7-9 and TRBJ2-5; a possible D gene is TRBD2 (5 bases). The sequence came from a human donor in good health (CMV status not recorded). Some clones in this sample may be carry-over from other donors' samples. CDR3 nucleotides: TGTGCCAGCAGCTTAGTTCCAGCGGCGTACCAAGAGACCCAGTACTTC. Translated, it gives CASSLVPAAYQETQYF.